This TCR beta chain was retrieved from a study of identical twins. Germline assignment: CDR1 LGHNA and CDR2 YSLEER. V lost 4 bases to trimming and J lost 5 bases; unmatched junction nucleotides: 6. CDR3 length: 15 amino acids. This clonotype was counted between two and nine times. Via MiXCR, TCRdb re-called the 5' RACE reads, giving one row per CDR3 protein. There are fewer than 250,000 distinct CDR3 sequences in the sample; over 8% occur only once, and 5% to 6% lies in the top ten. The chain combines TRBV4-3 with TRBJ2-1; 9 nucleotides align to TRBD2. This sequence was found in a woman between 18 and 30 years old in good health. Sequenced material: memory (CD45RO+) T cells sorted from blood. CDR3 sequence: CASSPAGGFNNEQFF. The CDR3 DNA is TGCGCCAGCAGCCCAGCGGGAGGCTTCAACAATGAGCAGTTCTTC.